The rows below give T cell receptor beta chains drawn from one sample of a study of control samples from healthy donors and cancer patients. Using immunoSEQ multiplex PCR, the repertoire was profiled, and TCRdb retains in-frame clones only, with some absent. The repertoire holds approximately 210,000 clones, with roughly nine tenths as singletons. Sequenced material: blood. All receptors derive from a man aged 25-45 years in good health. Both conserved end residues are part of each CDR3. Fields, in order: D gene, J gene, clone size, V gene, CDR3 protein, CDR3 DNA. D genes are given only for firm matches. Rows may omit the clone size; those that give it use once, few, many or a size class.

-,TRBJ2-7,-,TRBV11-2,CASSLAISKGYEQYF,TGTGCCAGCAGCTTAGCTATATCGAAGGGGTACGAGCAGTACTTC
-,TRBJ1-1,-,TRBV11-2,CASSFGGGTTEAFF,TGTGCCAGCAGCTTTGGGGGGGGAACCACTGAAGCTTTCTTT
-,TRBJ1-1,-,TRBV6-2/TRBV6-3,CASSLGGARNTEAFF,TGTGCCAGCAGCCTAGGGGGGGCGAGAAACACTGAAGCTTTCTTT
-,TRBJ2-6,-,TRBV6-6,CASIDGSGANVLTF,TGTGCCAGCATCGACGGGTCTGGGGCCAACGTCCTGACTTTC
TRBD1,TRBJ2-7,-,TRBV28,CASRVTGGIDEQYF,TGTGCCAGCAGGGTGACAGGGGGCATCGACGAGCAGTACTTC
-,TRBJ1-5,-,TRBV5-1,CASSLEGGVGQPQHF,TGCGCCAGCAGCTTGGAAGGAGGGGTTGGGCAGCCCCAGCATTTT
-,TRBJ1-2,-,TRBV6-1,CASSEENRAVYGYTF,TGTGCCAGCAGTGAAGAGAACAGGGCTGTCTATGGCTACACCTTC
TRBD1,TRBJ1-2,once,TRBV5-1,CASSLGQGNGYTF,TGCGCCAGCAGCTTGGGACAGGGGAATGGCTACACCTTC
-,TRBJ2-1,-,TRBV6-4,CASSASPSSYNEQFF,TGTGCCAGCAGTGCAAGCCCAAGCTCCTACAATGAGCAGTTCTTC
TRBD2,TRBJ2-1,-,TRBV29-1,CSAVTGLTYNEQFF,TGCAGCGCCGTCACGGGACTAACCTACAATGAGCAGTTCTTC
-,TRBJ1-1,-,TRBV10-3,CAISESQGKAFF,TGTGCCATCAGTGAGTCCCAGGGTAAAGCTTTCTTT
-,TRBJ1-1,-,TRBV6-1,CASSEVYTEAFF,TGTGCCAGCAGTGAGGTTTACACTGAAGCTTTCTTT
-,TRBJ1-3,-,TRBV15,CATTKGRSGNTIYF,TGTGCCACCACCAAAGGGCGTTCTGGAAACACCATATATTTT
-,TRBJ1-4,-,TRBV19,CASSVMGNTNEKLFF,TGTGCCAGTTCTGTAATGGGGAACACTAATGAAAAACTGTTTTTT
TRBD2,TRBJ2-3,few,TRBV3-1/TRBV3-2,CASSQGLAGGQDTQYF,TGTGCCAGCAGCCAAGGGCTAGCGGGGGGGCAAGATACGCAGTATTTT
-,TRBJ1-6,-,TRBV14,CASSQNRDNSPLHF,TGTGCCAGCAGCCAGAACCGGGACAATTCACCCCTCCACTTT
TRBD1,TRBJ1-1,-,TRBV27,CASSYRTGGTRNTEAFF,TGTGCCAGCAGTTACCGGACAGGGGGAACTCGGAACACTGAAGCTTTCTTT
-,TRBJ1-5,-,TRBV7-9,CASSLFPDQPQHF,TGTGCCAGCAGCTTATTCCCAGATCAGCCCCAGCATTTT
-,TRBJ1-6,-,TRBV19,CASSREGSNSPLHF,TGTGCCAGTAGTAGAGAGGGGTCTAATTCACCCCTCCACTTT
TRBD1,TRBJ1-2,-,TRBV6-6,CASRHDRAVDGYTF,TGTGCCAGCAGACACGACAGGGCCGTGGATGGCTACACCTTC
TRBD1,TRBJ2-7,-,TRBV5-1,CASSWDRFSYEQYF,TGCGCCAGCAGCTGGGACAGGTTCTCCTACGAGCAGTACTTC
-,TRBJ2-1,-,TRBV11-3,CASSEGTPRVEQFF,TGTGCCAGCAGCGAAGGGACCCCCCGCGTTGAGCAGTTCTTC
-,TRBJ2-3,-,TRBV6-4,CASSDSQGSTDTQYF,TGTGCCAGCAGTGACTCGCAGGGCAGCACAGATACGCAGTATTTT
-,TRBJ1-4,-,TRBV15,CATSRGASQKLFF,TGTGCCACCAGCAGAGGGGCGAGTCAGAAACTGTTTTTT
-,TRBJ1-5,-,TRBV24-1,CATSDSRTDQPQHF,TGTGCCACCAGTGATAGTAGAACCGATCAGCCCCAGCATTTT
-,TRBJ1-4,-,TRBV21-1,CASSRHNLFPNEKLFF,TGTGCCAGCAGCAGACACAACCTTTTTCCCAATGAAAAACTGTTTTTT
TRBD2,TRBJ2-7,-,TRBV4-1,CASSHGTSGVSYEQYF,TGCGCCAGCAGCCATGGAACTAGCGGGGTTTCCTACGAGCAGTACTTC
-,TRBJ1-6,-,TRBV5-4,CASSGTTGSPLHF,TGTGCCAGCAGTGGCACTACAGGTTCACCCCTCCACTTT
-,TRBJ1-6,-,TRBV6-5,CASRPGRAYNSPLHF,TGTGCCAGCAGGCCGGGGAGGGCATATAATTCACCCCTCCACTTT
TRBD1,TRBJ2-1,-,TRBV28,CASSYVKTGLNEQFF,TGTGCCAGCAGTTACGTCAAGACAGGGCTGAATGAGCAGTTCTTC
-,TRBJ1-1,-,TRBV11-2,CASSLDPYTEAFF,TGTGCCAGCAGCTTAGACCCGTACACTGAAGCTTTCTTT
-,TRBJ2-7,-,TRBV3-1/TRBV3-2,CASSQEMLARTYEQYF,TGTGCCAGCAGCCAAGAGATGCTAGCGAGAACCTACGAGCAGTACTTC
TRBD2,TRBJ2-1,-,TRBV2,CASSGTSGGSDEQFF,TGTGCCAGCAGTGGAACTAGCGGGGGGAGTGATGAGCAGTTCTTC
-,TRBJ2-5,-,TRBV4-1,CASSQEIGDQYF,TGCGCCAGCAGCCAAGAAATTGGGGACCAGTACTTC
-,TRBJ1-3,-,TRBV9,CASSVGRAFQGNTIYF,TGTGCCAGCAGCGTAGGGCGGGCTTTCCAGGGAAACACCATATATTTT
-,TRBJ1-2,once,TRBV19,CASSIAALQGNYGYTF,TGTGCCAGTAGTATAGCTGCCCTCCAGGGAAACTATGGCTACACCTTC
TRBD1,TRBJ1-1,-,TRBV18,CASSRDRPNTEAFF,TGTGCCAGCTCGCGGGACAGACCGAACACTGAAGCTTTCTTT
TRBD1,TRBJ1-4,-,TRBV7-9,CASSSTDYRGPGEKLFF,TGTGCCAGCAGCTCAACGGACTACAGGGGGCCAGGTGAAAAACTGTTTTTT
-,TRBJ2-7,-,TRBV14,CASSGAGPWYEQYF,TGTGCCAGCAGCGGCGCGGGACCCTGGTACGAGCAGTACTTC
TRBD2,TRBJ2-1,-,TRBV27,CASSFSGGSYNEQFF,TGTGCCAGCAGTTTTAGCGGGGGGTCCTACAATGAGCAGTTCTTC
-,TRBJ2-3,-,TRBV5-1,CASSGIGASTDTQYF,TGCGCCAGCAGCGGGATCGGGGCGAGCACAGATACGCAGTATTTT
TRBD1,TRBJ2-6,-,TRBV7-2,CASSITGGLNPSGANVLTF,TGTGCCAGCAGCATTACAGGGGGCTTAAACCCCTCTGGGGCCAACGTCCTGACTTTC
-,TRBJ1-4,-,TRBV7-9,CASSPGQRGEKLFF,TGTGCCAGCAGCCCGGGACAAAGGGGTGAAAAACTGTTTTTT
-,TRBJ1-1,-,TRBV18,CASSPSNSLNTEAFF,TGTGCCAGCTCACCATCAAACTCACTGAACACTGAAGCTTTCTTT
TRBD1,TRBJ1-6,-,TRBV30,CAWTFDRASPLHF,TGTGCCTGGACTTTCGACAGGGCCTCACCCCTCCACTTT
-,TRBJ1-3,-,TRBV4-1,CASSRPGNTIYF,TGCGCCAGCAGCCGCCCTGGAAACACCATATATTTT
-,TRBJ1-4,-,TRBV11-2,CASSLNQGPVLRTNEKLFF,TGTGCCAGCAGCTTAAATCAGGGGCCGGTGCTTCGAACTAATGAAAAACTGTTTTTT
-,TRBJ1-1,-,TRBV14,CASSQANEVDTEAFF,TGTGCCAGCAGCCAAGCAAACGAGGTCGACACTGAAGCTTTCTTT
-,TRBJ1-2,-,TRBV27,CASSLSRVPYGYTF,TGTGCCAGCAGTTTATCGCGCGTTCCCTATGGCTACACCTTC
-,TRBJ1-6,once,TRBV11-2,CASSLDSSSYNSPLHF,TGTGCCAGCAGCTTGGATAGCAGTTCTTATAATTCACCCCTCCACTTT